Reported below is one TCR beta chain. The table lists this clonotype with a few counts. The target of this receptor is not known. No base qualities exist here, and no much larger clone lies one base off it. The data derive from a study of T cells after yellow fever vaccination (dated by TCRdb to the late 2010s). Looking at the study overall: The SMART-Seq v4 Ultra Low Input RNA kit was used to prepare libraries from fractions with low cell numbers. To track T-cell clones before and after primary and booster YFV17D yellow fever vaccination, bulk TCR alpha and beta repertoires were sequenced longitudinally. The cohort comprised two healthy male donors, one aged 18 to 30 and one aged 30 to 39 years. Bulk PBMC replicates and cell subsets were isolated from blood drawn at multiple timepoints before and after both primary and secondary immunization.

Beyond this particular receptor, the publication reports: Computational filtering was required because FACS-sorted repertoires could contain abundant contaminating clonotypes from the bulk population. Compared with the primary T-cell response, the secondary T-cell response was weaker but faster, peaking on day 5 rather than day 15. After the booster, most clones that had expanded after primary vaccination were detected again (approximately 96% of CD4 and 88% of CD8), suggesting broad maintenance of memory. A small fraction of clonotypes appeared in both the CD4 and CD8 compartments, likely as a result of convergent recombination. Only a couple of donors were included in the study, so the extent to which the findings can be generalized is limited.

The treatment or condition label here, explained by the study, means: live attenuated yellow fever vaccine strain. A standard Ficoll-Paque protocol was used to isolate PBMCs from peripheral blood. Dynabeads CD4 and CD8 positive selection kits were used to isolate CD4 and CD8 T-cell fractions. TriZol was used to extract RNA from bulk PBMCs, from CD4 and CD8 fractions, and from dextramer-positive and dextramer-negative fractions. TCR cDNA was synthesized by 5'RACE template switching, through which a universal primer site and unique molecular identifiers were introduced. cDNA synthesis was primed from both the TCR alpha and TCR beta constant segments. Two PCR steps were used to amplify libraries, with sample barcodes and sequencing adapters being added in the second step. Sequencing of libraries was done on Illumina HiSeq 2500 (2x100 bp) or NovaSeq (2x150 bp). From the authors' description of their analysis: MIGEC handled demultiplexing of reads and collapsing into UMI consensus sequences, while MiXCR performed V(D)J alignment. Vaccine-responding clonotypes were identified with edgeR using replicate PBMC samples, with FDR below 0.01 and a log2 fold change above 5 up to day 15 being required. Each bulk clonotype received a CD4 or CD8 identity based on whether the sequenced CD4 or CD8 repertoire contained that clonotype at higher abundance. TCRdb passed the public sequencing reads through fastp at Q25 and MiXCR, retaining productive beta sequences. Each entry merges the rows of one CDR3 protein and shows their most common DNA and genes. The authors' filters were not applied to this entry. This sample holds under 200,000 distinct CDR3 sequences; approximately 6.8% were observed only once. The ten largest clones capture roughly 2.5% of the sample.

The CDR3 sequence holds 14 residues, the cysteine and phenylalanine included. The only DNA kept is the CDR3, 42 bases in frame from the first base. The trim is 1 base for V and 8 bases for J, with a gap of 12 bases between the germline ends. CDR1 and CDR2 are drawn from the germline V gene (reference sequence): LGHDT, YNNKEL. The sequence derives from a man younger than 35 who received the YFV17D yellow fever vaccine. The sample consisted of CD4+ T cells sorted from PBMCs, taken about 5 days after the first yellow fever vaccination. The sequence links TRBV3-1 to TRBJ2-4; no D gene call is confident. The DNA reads TGTGCCAGCAGCCAAGGGACCCATCGGGACATTCAGTACTTC. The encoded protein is CASSQGTHRDIQYF.